These T cell receptor beta chains were read from a single sample in a study of metastatic and nonmetastatic thyroid tumors. From the PCR reads, TCRdb re-called clones with MiXCR. The sample has more than 15,000 clones, approximately 30% seen once. Sample: tumor tissue. These receptors came from a male donor with papillary thyroid cancer or a benign thyroid nodule (not recorded which). Some clones in this sample may be carry-over from other donors' samples. Both conserved end residues are part of each CDR3.

v_call,cdr3_aa
TRBV6-4,CASSLDRNTEAFF
TRBV28,CASSFLPGTPYTEAFF
TRBV20-1,CSASSGRGDEQFF
TRBV7-8,CASRGFGGNVYGYTF
TRBV12-3/TRBV12-4,CASESGFNEQLF
TRBV19,CASAVLDRAHSGNTIYF
TRBV6-2/TRBV6-3,CASSYGTNSYEQYF
TRBV6-2/TRBV6-3,CASGYSGTQHF
TRBV28,CASSLTGASYNEQFF
TRBV3-1,CASSQQGQGYGYTF
TRBV6-1,CASSEGYYGYTF
TRBV6-1,CASRQVWVNTGELFF
TRBV6-1,CASSVQAENNEQFF
TRBV12-3/TRBV12-4,CASSLLQGRTGELFF
TRBV2,CASDTTTGELFF
TRBV18,CASSLQPGGPNTGELFF
TRBV19,CASKGYGYTF
TRBV7-2,CASSSRMGPAETQYF
TRBV7-2,CASSLSPGQPEDEKLFF
TRBV6-2/TRBV6-3,CASNLRPGTDEYGYTF
TRBV12-3/TRBV12-4,CASREGLAGEQYF
TRBV5-1,CASSRTGGELGTDTQYF
TRBV11-1,CASSLAFGTGVQPQHF
TRBV6-4,CASREPFRVKETQYF
TRBV5-1,CASSLKGASNQPQHF
TRBV19,CASSMGLPLASGANVLTF